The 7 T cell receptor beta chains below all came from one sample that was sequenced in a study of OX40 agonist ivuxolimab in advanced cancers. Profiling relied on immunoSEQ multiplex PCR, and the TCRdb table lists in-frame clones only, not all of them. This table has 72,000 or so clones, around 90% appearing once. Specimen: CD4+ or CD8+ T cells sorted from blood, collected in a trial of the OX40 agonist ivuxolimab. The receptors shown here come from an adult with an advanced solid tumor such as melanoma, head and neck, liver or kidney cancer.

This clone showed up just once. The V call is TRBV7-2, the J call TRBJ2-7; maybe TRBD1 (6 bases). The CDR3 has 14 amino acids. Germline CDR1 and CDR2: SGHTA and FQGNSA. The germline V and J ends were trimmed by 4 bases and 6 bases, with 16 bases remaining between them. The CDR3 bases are TGTGCCAGCAGCTCCCGACAGGACTTGGGCGAGCAGTACTTC. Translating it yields CASSSRQDLGEQYF.

This chain's CDR3 is CASSLFGGVEGETQYF. For the CDR3, the DNA is TGTGCCAGCAGTTTATTCGGAGGGGTGGAAGGAGAGACCCAGTACTTC. The V and J genes are TRBV28 and TRBJ2-5; tentative D call: TRBD2 (6 bases). Germline lookup yields CDR1 MDHEN and CDR2 SYDVKM. V was cut by 1 base and J by 4 bases, with 16 bases left in between. This CDR3 comprises 16 residues.

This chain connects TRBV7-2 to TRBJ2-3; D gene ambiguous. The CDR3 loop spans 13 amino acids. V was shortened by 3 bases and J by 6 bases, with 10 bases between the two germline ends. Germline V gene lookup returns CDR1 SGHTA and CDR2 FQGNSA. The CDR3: CASSLQEADTQYF. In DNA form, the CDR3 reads TGTGCCAGCAGCTTGCAGGAAGCTGATACGCAGTATTTT. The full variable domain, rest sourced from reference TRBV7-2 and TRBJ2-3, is GAGVSQSPSNKVTEKGKDVELRCDPISGHTALYWYRQSLGQGLEFLIYFQGNSAPDKSGLPSDRFSAERTGGSVSTLTIQRTQQEDSAVYLCASSLQEADTQYFGPGTRLTVL.

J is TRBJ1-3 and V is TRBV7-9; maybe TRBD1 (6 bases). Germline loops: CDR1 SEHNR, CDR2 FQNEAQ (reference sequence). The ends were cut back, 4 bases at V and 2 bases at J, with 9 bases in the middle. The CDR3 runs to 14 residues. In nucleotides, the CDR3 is TGTGCCAGCAGCTCTCGGACAGCTGGAAACACCATATATTTT. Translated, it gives CASSSRTAGNTIYF. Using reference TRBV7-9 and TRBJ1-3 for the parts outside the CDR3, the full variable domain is DTGVSQNPRHKITKRGQNVTFRCDPISEHNRLYWYRQTLGQGPEFLTYFQNEAQLEKSRLLSDRFSAERPKGSFSTLEIQRTEQGDSAMYLCASSSRTAGNTIYFGEGSWLTVV.

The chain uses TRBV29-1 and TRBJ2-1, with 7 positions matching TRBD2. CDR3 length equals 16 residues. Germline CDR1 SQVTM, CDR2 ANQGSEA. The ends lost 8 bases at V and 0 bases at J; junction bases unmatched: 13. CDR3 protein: CSPTREGLNSYNEQFF. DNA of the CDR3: TGCAGCCCTACAAGGGAGGGTCTTAACTCCTACAATGAGCAGTTCTTC.

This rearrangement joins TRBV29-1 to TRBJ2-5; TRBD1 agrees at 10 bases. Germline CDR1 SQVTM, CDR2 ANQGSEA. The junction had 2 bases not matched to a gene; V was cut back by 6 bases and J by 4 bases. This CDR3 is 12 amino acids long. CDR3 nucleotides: TGCAGCGTGGGGACAGGGGCAGAGACCCAGTACTTC. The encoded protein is CSVGTGAETQYF.

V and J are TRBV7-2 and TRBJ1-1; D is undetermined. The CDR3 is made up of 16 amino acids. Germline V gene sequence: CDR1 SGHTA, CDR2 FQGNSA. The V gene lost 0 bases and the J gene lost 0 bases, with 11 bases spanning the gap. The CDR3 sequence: CASSLAGRGVNTEAFF. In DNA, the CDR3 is TGTGCCAGCAGCTTAGCTGGGAGAGGCGTGAACACTGAAGCTTTCTTT.